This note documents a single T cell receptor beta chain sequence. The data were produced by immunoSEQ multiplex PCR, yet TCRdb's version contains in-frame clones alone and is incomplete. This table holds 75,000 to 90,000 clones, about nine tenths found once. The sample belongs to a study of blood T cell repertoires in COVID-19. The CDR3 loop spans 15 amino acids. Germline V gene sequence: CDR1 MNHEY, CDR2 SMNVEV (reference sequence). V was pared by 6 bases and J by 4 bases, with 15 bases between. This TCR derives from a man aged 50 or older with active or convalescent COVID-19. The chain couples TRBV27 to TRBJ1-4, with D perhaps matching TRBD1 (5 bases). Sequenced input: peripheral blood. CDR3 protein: CASRPPGLYNEKLFF. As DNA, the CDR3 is TGTGCCAGCAGGCCTCCAGGGCTCTATAATGAAAAACTGTTTTTT.